The 30 T cell receptor beta chains below all came from one sample that was sequenced in a study of identical twins. MiXCR was run by TCRdb on the 5' RACE reads, yielding one entry per CDR3 protein. The profile shows approximately 230,000 distinct CDR3 sequences, more than 13% of them singletons. Sequencing was carried out using memory (CD45RO+) T cells sorted from blood. The receptors here all came from a woman aged 18-29 years in good health.

DNA for the CDR3: TGTGCCAGCAGTCGAAGGACAGGTGGAACTCTGGGGACTGAAGCTTTCTTT. Protein product: CASSRRTGGTLGTEAFF. The J gene is TRBJ1-1, the V gene TRBV12-3 or TRBV12-4; 7 bases match TRBD1. The CDR3 is 17 residues long. J gave up 5 bases and V 5 bases, and 17 bases lay outside the gene matches.

This clonotype was observed a few times. The rearrangement joins TRBV12-3 or TRBV12-4 to TRBJ2-5, with 10 bases fitting TRBD2. This CDR3 has 16 amino acids. J lost 3 bases, V lost 5 bases, and 9 bases had no gene match. The CDR3 nucleotides read TGTGCCAGCAGTCCGCCTCAGGGGACTAGCGAAGAGACCCAGTACTTC. Its protein is CASSPPQGTSEETQYF.

In this sample, this clonotype turned up many times. CDR3 protein: CASSLVGGELFF. CDR3 nucleotide sequence: TGCGCCAGCAGCTTGGTGGGCGGGGAGCTGTTTTTT. The chain has TRBV5-1 and TRBJ2-2; unclear D gene. Germline lookup yields CDR1 SGHRS and CDR2 YFSETQ. V was cut by 0 bases and J by 7 bases, with 4 bases left in between. The CDR3 contains 12 residues.

This clonotype was picked up a small number of times. This chain connects TRBV9 to TRBJ2-5, with a possible D match to TRBD2 (6 bases). Trimming pared 3 bases from V and 1 base from J, leaving 10 bases between. Germline CDR1 SGDLS, CDR2 YYNGEE. The CDR3 spans 14 residues. DNA for the CDR3: TGTGCCAGCAGCGGGACGGGACTCCAAGAGACCCAGTACTTC. Protein product: CASSGTGLQETQYF.

The rearrangement joins TRBV7-2 to TRBJ1-2; D not certain. CDR3 length: 16 amino acids. The V end was cut by 5 bases, the J end by 1 base, with 17 bases between. In germline, CDR1 is SGHTA, CDR2 FQGNSA. The CDR3 protein is CASSRGTGIINYGYTF. The CDR3, as DNA: TGTGCCAGCAGCCGGGGTACGGGAATAATTAACTATGGCTACACCTTC. Supplemented by reference TRBV7-2 and TRBJ1-2, the full variable domain reads GAGVSQSPSNKVTEKGKDVELRCDPISGHTALYWYRQSLGQGLEFLIYFQGNSAPDKSGLPSDRFSAERTGGSVSTLTIQRTQQEDSAVYLCASSRGTGIINYGYTFGSGTRLTVV.

This clonotype has at least ten counts. The chain combines TRBV2 with TRBJ1-1; D not resolved. The V gene lost 7 bases and the J gene lost 3 bases, with 15 bases spanning the gap. The CDR3 covers 14 residues. Germline values: CDR1 SNHLY, CDR2 FYNNEI. The DNA of the CDR3 is TGTGCCAGCAAGGAAAGCTTGGGTTACACTGAAGCTTTCTTT. This sequence encodes CASKESLGYTEAFF.

This chain connects TRBV5-1 to TRBJ2-5; D gene uncertain. This CDR3 contains 13 residues. The germline V gene encodes CDR1 SGHRS and CDR2 YFSETQ. V was shortened by 7 bases and J by 2 bases, with 12 bases between the two germline ends. The CDR3 loop is CASFLKPQETQYF. In DNA, the CDR3 is TGCGCCAGCTTTCTCAAACCTCAAGAGACCCAGTACTTC.

This clonotype was observed a few times. The V and J genes are TRBV6-4 and TRBJ2-6; 9 bases are a match to TRBD1. Germline-derived CDR1 and CDR2 are MRHNA and SNTAGT. The CDR3 is 16 amino acids. Trimming removed 9 bases from V and 2 bases from J; junction bases left unmatched: 8. The CDR3 DNA reads as TGTGCCAGTTCTCCGGGACAGGGTGCTGGGGCCAACGTCCTGACTTTC. Amino acids: CASSPGQGAGANVLTF.

As DNA, the CDR3 is TGTGCCAGCAGCTTTCCTACTGGGAAGCAGTACTTC. Its protein product is CASSFPTGKQYF. The chain employs TRBV7-2 and TRBJ2-7; D ambiguous. From germline, CDR1 is SGHTA and CDR2 FQGNSA. This CDR3 has 12 amino acids. V gave up 3 bases and J gave up 8 bases, with 11 bases separating them.

This clonotype was detected ten times or more. The V and J genes are TRBV6-2 or TRBV6-3 and TRBJ2-2, with TRBD1 as a possible D gene (7 bases). Per germline, CDR1 MNHEY and CDR2 SVGEGT. The CDR3 spans 12 residues. Trimming cost V 6 bases and J 14 bases, with 16 bases left between them. The CDR3 coding sequence is TGTGCCAGCAGGATCTCAGGGGGAGGACTGTTTTTT. Its translation: CASRISGGGLFF.

This clonotype was picked up a small number of times. This chain joins TRBV7-2 and TRBJ1-1; TRBD1 matches at 8 bases. Germline loops: CDR1 SGHTA, CDR2 FQGNSA. V shed 1 base, J shed 5 bases, and the junction held 9 bases outside the gene matches. The CDR3 runs 16 residues. The CDR3 protein is CASSLVGQGQGTEAFF. CDR3 bases: TGTGCCAGCAGCTTAGTTGGACAGGGCCAGGGGACTGAAGCTTTCTTT.

This clonotype has only a few counts. Germline is not matched at one junction end, which may reflect a read error. The chain couples TRBV20-1 to TRBJ2-1, with 7 bases lining up with TRBD1. This CDR3 has 15 residues. Germline CDR1 DFQATT, CDR2 SNEGSKA (reference sequence). In DNA, the CDR3 is TGCAGTGCTAGGCTAAAAGGAAGGGGGCCCAATGCGCAGTTCTTC. This gives the protein CSARLKGRGPNAQFF.

DNA for the CDR3: TGTGCCAGCAGCAAGGGACTAGCGGGGGGATCTCAAGAGACCCAGTACTTC. This encodes CASSKGLAGGSQETQYF. This chain joins TRBV7-9 and TRBJ2-5; 15 bases line up with TRBD2. The CDR3 spans 17 residues. Germline-derived CDR1 and CDR2 are SEHNR and FQNEAQ (reference sequence). Germline trimming cut 5 bases from V and 2 bases from J; bases unmatched to any gene: 6.

This clonotype was found a few times. The rearrangement links TRBV18 to TRBJ1-3; D is perhaps TRBD1 (5 bases). Germline CDR1 KGHSH, CDR2 LQKENI. Trimming shortened V by 3 bases and J by 4 bases, and 16 bases separated the two germline ends. The CDR3 is 16 amino acids. CDR3 in DNA: TGTGCCAGCTCACCCCCGGGAGGGGCAGCGGGAAACACCATATATTTT. Its protein product is CASSPPGGAAGNTIYF.

This clonotype was seen a handful of times. V usage is TRBV9 and J usage is TRBJ2-2; 10 bases align to TRBD2. Germline trimming cut 4 bases from V and 7 bases from J; bases unmatched to any gene: 13. This CDR3 has 17 amino acids. Germline V gives CDR1 SGDLS, CDR2 YYNGEE. CDR3 sequence (DNA): TGTGCCAGCAGCCCCAGCGGGGGGGCTGGCGGTGTCGGGGAGCTGTTTTTT. Residues: CASSPSGGAGGVGELFF.

This clonotype has a handful of counts. The chain uses TRBV9 and TRBJ2-3, with D unresolved. The V and J ends lost 5 bases and 2 bases respectively, with 9 bases between them. Germline assignment: CDR1 SGDLS and CDR2 YYNGEE. This CDR3 comprises 13 residues. The CDR3, as DNA: TGTGCCAGCAGTGCGGACGACACAGATACGCAGTATTTT. Its translation is CASSADDTDTQYF.

The V and J genes are TRBV20-1 and TRBJ2-5, with D possibly TRBD1 on 6 matching bases. CDR3 length equals 15 residues. V was shortened by 2 bases and J by 2 bases, with 15 bases between the two germline ends. CDR1 is DFQATT and CDR2 is SNEGSKA in the germline V gene (reference sequence). Written as DNA, the CDR3 is TGCAGTGCTAGACCCCTGACAGGTCATCAAGAGACCCAGTACTTC. It specifies CSARPLTGHQETQYF.

J is TRBJ1-1 and V is TRBV5-5; weak D call: TRBD1 (5 bases). CDR1 is SGHKS and CDR2 is YYEKEE in the germline V gene (reference sequence). CDR3 size: 12 residues. Trimming stripped 2 bases from V and 8 bases from J, with 10 bases between. The CDR3 region is CASSFSGEEAFF. CDR3 bases: TGTGCCAGCAGCTTTTCGGGGGAGGAAGCTTTCTTT.

This clonotype was detected only a few times. The rearrangement uses TRBV20-1 and TRBJ2-7, with D uncertain. Trimming took 0 bases from V and 0 from J, leaving 15 bases between them. The CDR3 has 16 residues. Germline CDR1 is DFQATT and CDR2 is SNEGSKA (reference sequence). CDR3 DNA sequence: TGCAGTGCTAGAGATGTCGCTTCGGTCTCCTCCTACGAGCAGTACTTC. The encoded protein is CSARDVASVSSYEQYF.

The CDR3 loop is CASSRRGAYNEQFF. In DNA, the CDR3 is TGTGCCTCCAGCCGTCGGGGGGCCTACAATGAGCAGTTCTTC. The chain couples TRBV5-6 to TRBJ2-1, with 7 bases matching TRBD2. With 10 bases clipped from V and 2 bases from J, the junction kept 9 bases outside the gene matches. The CDR3 runs to 14 residues. Germline V gene sequence: CDR1 SGHDT, CDR2 YYEEEE.

This clonotype occurred a few times. The J gene is TRBJ2-5, the V gene TRBV9; D is undetermined. The CDR3 consists of 14 residues. The V end was cut by 0 bases, the J end by 5 bases, with 11 bases between. Germline CDR1 is SGDLS and CDR2 is YYNGEE. CDR3 nucleotide sequence: TGTGCCAGCAGCGTAGAAGGCCTGATGGAGACCCAGTACTTC. This gives the protein CASSVEGLMETQYF.

This chain uses TRBV12-3 or TRBV12-4 with TRBJ2-7; 10 nucleotides line up with TRBD2. Germline trimming cut 8 bases from V and 6 bases from J; bases unmatched to any gene: 10. The CDR3 runs to 14 residues. The chain's CDR3 is CASDSGGLLGEQYF. The CDR3 nucleotides read TGTGCCAGCGATAGCGGGGGGCTTCTCGGCGAGCAGTACTTC.

The genes are TRBV27 and TRBJ2-1; no clear D. Germline CDR1 reads MNHEY; CDR2 reads SMNVEV (reference sequence). The CDR3 covers 14 residues. V lost 6 bases to trimming and J lost 0 bases, with 9 bases between them. The CDR3 sequence: CASSLKSSYNEQFF. CDR3 nucleotides: TGTGCCAGCAGCCTTAAGAGCTCCTACAATGAGCAGTTCTTC.

This clonotype occurred a few times. The gene calls are TRBV12-3 or TRBV12-4 and TRBJ1-5; D not certain. The CDR3 is 14 amino acids. V dropped 1 base and J dropped 11 bases, with 15 bases sitting between them. CDR3 nucleotide sequence: TGTGCCAGCAGTTTAGGGAGCCGGTCTCCGACCCAGCATTTT. This codes for CASSLGSRSPTQHF.

The chain couples TRBV11-2 to TRBJ1-1, with 7 bases that match TRBD1. Per germline, CDR1 SGHAT and CDR2 FQNNGV. Trimming cost V 7 bases and J 0 bases; bases outside gene matches: 14. This CDR3 has 17 residues. The DNA of the CDR3 is TGTGCCAGCACCGTGCGGACAGGCTCGCTTATGAACACTGAAGCTTTCTTT. It yields the protein CASTVRTGSLMNTEAFF.

CDR3 residues: CASSGGTSGSTGETQYF. In DNA form, the CDR3 reads TGTGCCAGCAGTGGGGGGACTAGCGGGAGTACGGGAGAGACCCAGTACTTC. The V call is TRBV12-3 or TRBV12-4, the J call TRBJ2-5; 14 nucleotides match TRBD2. V trimming: 5 bases; J trimming: 4 bases; junction bases outside the gene matches: 9. This CDR3 spans 17 amino acids.

This clonotype was seen ten or more times. The V gene is TRBV20-1, the J gene TRBJ2-7; D is unresolved. In germline, CDR1 is DFQATT, CDR2 SNEGSKA (reference sequence). The V gene lost 0 bases and the J gene lost 6 bases, with 12 bases spanning the gap. CDR3 length equals 13 residues. CDR3 loop: CSARDYSSREQYF. The CDR3 coding sequence is TGCAGTGCTAGAGATTATTCGTCTCGCGAGCAGTACTTC.

The chain uses TRBV27 and TRBJ1-5; perhaps TRBD1 as D (5 bases). Germline V CDR1 and CDR2: MNHEY, SMNVEV (reference sequence). The CDR3 spans 13 residues. The ends were cut back, 6 bases at V and 3 bases at J, with 9 bases in the middle. The CDR3 loop is CASRDSPNQPQHF. The DNA of the CDR3 is TGTGCCAGCAGAGACAGCCCCAATCAGCCCCAGCATTTT.

The chain couples TRBV20-1 to TRBJ1-4; TRBD1 might be the D (6 bases). Germline CDR1 DFQATT, CDR2 SNEGSKA (reference sequence). The CDR3 extends over 12 amino acids. V was trimmed by 7 bases and J by 8 bases, leaving 14 bases between them. The DNA for the CDR3 is TGCAGTGTTGCACAGGGTAAAGAAAAACTGTTTTTT. Translating it yields CSVAQGKEKLFF.

The chain combines TRBV12-3 or TRBV12-4 with TRBJ2-4; 12 bases match TRBD1. With V trimmed by 3 bases and J by 7 bases, 1 base remained unmatched. CDR3 length: 14 amino acids. The CDR3 loop reads CASSLGTGGNIQYF. For the CDR3, the DNA is TGTGCCAGCAGTTTGGGGACAGGGGGCAACATTCAGTACTTC.